One and the same sample provided the 28 T cell receptor beta chains below, sequenced in a study of HIV-infected patients and healthy controls. No cell fractionation was done, so the repertoire covers all unsorted peripheral blood T cells. About 450 ng RNA was reverse transcribed with alpha and beta constant-region primers. Each of the alpha and beta chains got its own library through chain-specific third strand synthesis with indices. TCRdb reanalysed the 5' RACE reads using MiXCR and keeps one entry per CDR3 protein. The table includes 18,000 or so distinct CDR3 sequences, more than 9% detected once. Sample: blood. These receptors all stem from an adult in good health.

There are a few counts of this clonotype. The DNA for the CDR3 is TGTGCCAGCAGTCCCGGGACTAACAATGAGCAGTTCTTC. Protein sequence: CASSPGTNNEQFF. This sequence joins TRBV6-4 and TRBJ2-1; 7 bases agree with TRBD2. V was clipped by 5 bases and J by 5 bases; unmatched bases: 3. The germline CDR1 and CDR2 sequences are MRHNA and SNTAGT. This CDR3 spans 13 amino acids.

Many counts were recorded for this clonotype. The chain recombines TRBV20-1 with TRBJ1-2, with D unresolved. Trimming left V 3 bases short and J 4 bases short, with 9 bases between. Germline V gene lookup returns CDR1 DFQATT and CDR2 SNEGSKA (reference sequence). This CDR3 is built from 12 residues. The CDR3 bases are TGCAGTGCTAGGGGTCAGACCTATGGCTACACCTTC. Translated: CSARGQTYGYTF.

This clonotype was seen a single time. The chain has TRBV20-1 and TRBJ2-3; TRBD2 might be the D (6 bases). Germline V CDR1 and CDR2: DFQATT, SNEGSKA (reference sequence). This CDR3 comprises 14 residues. The V end was cut by 6 bases, the J end by 6 bases, with 19 bases between. The CDR3 spells CSAPPSGRGDTQYF. CDR3 nucleotides: TGCAGTGCCCCACCCAGCGGGCGAGGGGATACGCAGTATTTT.

Only a few counts were recorded for this clonotype. This chain links TRBV5-1 with TRBJ2-6, with 9 bases identical to TRBD1. The CDR3 contains 14 residues. Germline CDR1 and CDR2: SGHRS and YFSETQ. The trim removed 7 bases at V and 2 bases at J, leaving 1 base unmatched. In DNA form, the CDR3 reads TGCGCCAGCGGGACAGGGCCTGGGGCCAACGTCCTGACTTTC. Translation: CASGTGPGANVLTF.

The rearrangement links TRBV25-1 to TRBJ1-6; TRBD1 is a possible D gene (6 bases). The V end was cut by 4 bases, the J end by 10 bases, with 20 bases between. From germline, CDR1 is MGHDK and CDR2 SYGVNS. The CDR3 is made up of 16 amino acids. The DNA of the CDR3 is TGTGCCAGCAGTGTCGCAGGGGCCGTAGTTGGCTCACCCCTCCACTTT. Amino acid sequence: CASSVAGAVVGSPLHF.

This clonotype was counted ten times or more. This chain links TRBV28 with TRBJ1-1; possible D gene TRBD1, 5 bases. V was clipped by 2 bases and J by 8 bases, with 6 bases between them. Germline CDR1 reads MDHEN; CDR2 reads SYDVKM. The CDR3 consists of 11 residues. The CDR3: CASSLQGEAFF. The CDR3 coding sequence is TGTGCCAGCAGTTTACAGGGAGAAGCTTTCTTT.

This clonotype is labeled medium-sized. The CDR3: CASSGPGTTTEAFF. Here the CDR3 DNA reads TGTGCCAGCAGTGGTCCTGGGACAACCACTGAAGCTTTCTTT. The rearrangement uses TRBV25-1 and TRBJ1-1, with D perhaps matching TRBD1 (6 bases). Deletions cut 4 bases from V and 4 bases from J, with 13 bases between. CDR1 and CDR2 (germline): MGHDK, SYGVNS. The CDR3 sequence is 14 residues long.

This rearrangement joins TRBV6-6 to TRBJ1-4; D unclear. The CDR3 length is 14 residues. Trimming took off 7 bases at V and 8 bases at J, with 17 bases between the two ends. Germline V gene lookup returns CDR1 MNHNY and CDR2 SVGAGI (reference sequence). CDR3: CASTWSGSLEKLFF. CDR3 nucleotide sequence: TGTGCCAGCACCTGGTCGGGGTCCCTGGAAAAACTGTTTTTT.

This clonotype was picked up many times. The V gene is TRBV13, the J gene TRBJ2-3; TRBD2 matches 11 bases. The CDR3 has 16 amino acids. The V segment lost 6 bases and the J segment 2 bases; nucleotides outside the gene matches: 7. CDR1 and CDR2 from the germline V gene are PRHDT and FYEKMQ (reference sequence). CDR3 residues: CASSIRLAGTTDTQYF. The CDR3 DNA sequence: TGTGCCAGCAGTATACGACTAGCGGGGACCACAGATACGCAGTATTTT.

The table lists this clonotype with many counts. This chain uses TRBV5-1 with TRBJ1-6; D not resolved. CDR1 is SGHRS, CDR2 YFSETQ, per germline. The length of the CDR3 is 14 residues. V was cut by 2 bases and J by 9 bases, with 12 bases left in between. Here the CDR3 reads CASSLSDTSSPLHF. CDR3 in DNA: TGCGCCAGCAGCTTATCCGACACTTCTTCACCCCTCCACTTT.

This clonotype is classed as medium-sized. The V and J genes are TRBV7-2 and TRBJ1-2; D might be TRBD1 (6 bases). Germline V gene sequence: CDR1 SGHTA, CDR2 FQGNSA. The CDR3 is 15 residues long. V lost 1 base and J lost 4, with 13 bases in between. The DNA for the CDR3 is TGTGCCAGCAGCTTAGACAGGGTTCAGGGCTATGGCTACACCTTC. Its protein is CASSLDRVQGYGYTF.

This clonotype was seen at least ten times. The chain has TRBV7-8 and TRBJ1-5, with no clear D. The CDR3 extends over 16 amino acids. Germline loops: CDR1 SGHVS, CDR2 FQNEAQ. Trimming pared 5 bases from V and 0 bases from J, leaving 14 bases between. CDR3 DNA: TGTGCCAGCAGCGCAAGACTTGTAACTAGCAATCAGCCCCAGCATTTT. Translating it yields CASSARLVTSNQPQHF.

This clonotype was seen at least ten times. This chain uses TRBV12-3 or TRBV12-4 with TRBJ2-1; 10 bases match TRBD1. The V gene end was trimmed by 4 bases and the J gene end by 8 bases; junction bases not matched to a gene: 14. The CDR3 spans 17 residues. CDR3: CASSSPIGTGVRDEQFF. DNA of the CDR3: TGTGCCAGCAGTTCCCCTATAGGGACAGGGGTTCGCGATGAGCAGTTCTTC.

This chain connects TRBV24-1 to TRBJ2-3; no definite D call. V dropped 4 bases and J dropped 1 base, with 5 bases sitting between them. The CDR3 sequence is 13 residues long. CDR1 KGHDR and CDR2 SFDVKD come from the germline V gene. This chain's CDR3 is CATSEDGTDTQYF. DNA for the CDR3: TGTGCCACCAGTGAGGATGGCACAGATACGCAGTATTTT.

The chain is built from TRBV20-1 and TRBJ2-1; D unclear. Germline-derived CDR1 and CDR2 are DFQATT and SNEGSKA (reference sequence). V shed 6 bases and J shed 5 bases, with 8 bases lying between them. The CDR3 consists of 11 residues. The CDR3 sequence: CSAASHNEQFF. The CDR3 nucleotides are TGCAGTGCCGCATCTCACAATGAGCAGTTCTTC.

The rearrangement joins TRBV11-1 to TRBJ2-1; D ambiguous. Trimming pared 2 bases from V and 6 bases from J, leaving 8 bases between. The CDR3 is made up of 13 amino acids. Per germline, CDR1 SGHAT and CDR2 FQDESV (reference sequence). The DNA for the CDR3 is TGTGCCAGCAGCTTAAGTTCGTCCAATGAGCAGTTCTTC. This codes for CASSLSSSNEQFF. Full variable domain (missing parts from reference TRBV11-1 and TRBJ2-1): EAEVAQSPRYKITEKSQAVAFWCDPISGHATLYWYRQILGQGPELLVQFQDESVVDDSQLPKDRFSAERLKGVDSTLKIQPAELGDSAMYLCASSLSSSNEQFFGPGTRLTVL.

This chain joins TRBV7-3 and TRBJ1-1, with D possibly TRBD1 on 5 matching bases. CDR1 and CDR2 from the germline V gene are SGHTA and FQGTGA. V lost 2 bases and J lost 8, with 12 bases in between. There are 13 residues in the CDR3. The CDR3 loop reads CASSLLGAGEAFF. CDR3 coding DNA: TGTGCCAGCAGCTTACTTGGGGCCGGGGAAGCTTTCTTT. The full variable domain, rest sourced from reference TRBV7-3 and TRBJ1-1, is GAGVSQTPSNKVTEKGKYVELRCDPISGHTALYWYRQSLGQGPEFLIYFQGTGAADDSGLPNDRFFAVRPEGSVSTLKIQRTERGDSAVYLCASSLLGAGEAFFGQGTRLTVV.

This clonotype was seen ten or more times. The chain combines TRBV30 with TRBJ1-5, with a tentative D call TRBD1 (6 bases). Trimming pared 2 bases from V and 4 bases from J, leaving 12 bases between. Germline V gene lookup returns CDR1 GTSNPN and CDR2 SVGIG (reference sequence). This CDR3 comprises 14 residues. CDR3: CAWSHGGGNQPQHF. In DNA, the CDR3 is TGTGCCTGGAGTCATGGGGGCGGGAATCAGCCCCAGCATTTT.

This clonotype was detected a few times. The gene calls are TRBV5-1 and TRBJ2-1; 7 positions match TRBD1. The CDR3 totals 16 residues. Germline lookup yields CDR1 SGHRS and CDR2 YFSETQ. V shed 3 bases and J 7 bases; nucleotides not matched to a gene: 13. The CDR3 DNA is TGCGCCAGCAGCTGGGAACCCATTGACAGGGAAAATGAGCAGTTCTTC. The encoded protein is CASSWEPIDRENEQFF.

This clonotype has a count of ten or more. The J gene is TRBJ2-1, the V gene TRBV18; D unresolved. Trimming shortened V by 2 bases and J by 0 bases, and 14 bases separated the two germline ends. CDR3 length equals 17 residues. CDR1 is KGHSH and CDR2 is LQKENI in the germline V gene. The DNA for the CDR3 is TGTGCCAGCTCACCAACAACGACACCGAGCTCCTACAATGAGCAGTTCTTC. Protein product: CASSPTTTPSSYNEQFF.

This clonotype was detected ten times or more. The chain joins TRBV29-1 to TRBJ2-4; 10 bases map to TRBD1. Germline CDR1 is SQVTM and CDR2 is ANQGSEA. The V and J ends lost 6 bases and 8 bases, in that order; junction bases with no gene match: 4. The CDR3 extends over 12 amino acids. CDR3 nucleotides: TGCAGCGTGGGGACAGGGGACGACATTCAGTACTTC. Its protein product is CSVGTGDDIQYF.

The table lists this clonotype with a count of one. The chain has TRBV29-1 and TRBJ2-3, with D maybe TRBD1 (6 bases). V dropped 5 bases and J dropped 0 bases, with 15 bases sitting between them. Germline V lookup: CDR1 SQVTM, CDR2 ANQGSEA. This CDR3 spans 15 amino acids. This CDR3 reads CSVNKGGASTDTQYF. CDR3 nucleotides: TGCAGCGTTAACAAAGGGGGTGCTAGCACAGATACGCAGTATTTT.

The table lists this clonotype with many counts. The chain has TRBV27 and TRBJ1-1; a possible D gene is TRBD1 (5 bases). This CDR3 has 16 residues. CDR1 and CDR2 from the germline V gene are MNHEY and SMNVEV (reference sequence). The germline V and J ends were trimmed by 4 bases and 2 bases, with 17 bases remaining between them. The CDR3 DNA reads as TGTGCCAGCAGTTCGAATCGACGGGGCCACAACACTGAAGCTTTCTTT. Residues: CASSSNRRGHNTEAFF.

This clonotype rates as medium-sized. The rearrangement joins TRBV29-1 to TRBJ1-4, with 8 bases that match TRBD1. Trimming removed 5 bases from V and 8 bases from J; junction bases left unmatched: 7. This CDR3 has 13 amino acids. CDR1 is SQVTM and CDR2 is ANQGSEA in the germline V gene. The CDR3 DNA reads TGCAGCGTTTCCAGGGGGCTCGGGGAAAAACTGTTTTTT. It translates to CSVSRGLGEKLFF. The full variable domain, in which reference TRBV29-1 and TRBJ1-4 provide the parts outside the CDR3, is SAVISQKPSRDICQRGTSLTIQCQVDSQVTMMFWYRQQPGQSLTLIATANQGSEATYESGFVIDKFPISRPNLTFSTLTVSNMSPEDSSIYLCSVSRGLGEKLFFGSGTQLSVL.

By sample share, this clonotype is medium-sized. The rearrangement joins TRBV2 to TRBJ1-4; D not resolved. V lost 11 bases, J lost 8 bases, and 15 bases lay in between. The CDR3 sequence is 12 residues long. Germline-derived CDR1 and CDR2 are SNHLY and FYNNEI. The CDR3 region has the DNA TGTGCCTCCTGTCGGCAGAAAGAAAAACTGTTTTTT. Protein sequence: CASCRQKEKLFF.

This clonotype was counted between two and nine times. This chain joins TRBV20-1 and TRBJ2-3; 7 positions agree with TRBD2. The V segment lost 5 bases and the J segment 2 bases; nucleotides outside the gene matches: 7. The germline gives CDR1 DFQATT, CDR2 SNEGSKA (reference sequence). The CDR3 length is 14 residues. In nucleotides, the CDR3 is TGCAGTGCTCAGCGGGACGTCTCCACAGATACGCAGTATTTT. Protein: CSAQRDVSTDTQYF.

This clonotype was seen repeatedly, ten times or more. The genes are TRBV7-2 and TRBJ2-2; TRBD1 might be the D (6 bases). The CDR3 covers 19 residues. Trimming took 4 bases from V and 2 from J, leaving 23 bases between them. Germline V gene lookup returns CDR1 SGHTA and CDR2 FQGNSA. The CDR3 reads CASSYGLGVGGSNTGELFF. In DNA, the CDR3 is TGTGCCAGCAGCTACGGACTGGGCGTTGGGGGCTCAAACACCGGGGAGCTGTTTTTT.

This clonotype was detected a few times. The V gene is TRBV7-2, the J gene TRBJ2-1; TRBD1 aligns across 9 bases. Germline CDR1 and CDR2: SGHTA and FQGNSA. This CDR3 contains 14 residues. Unmatched junction bases numbered 6, after V lost 5 bases and J lost 7 bases. The CDR3: CASSVDRGLNEQFF. In DNA, the CDR3 is TGTGCCAGCAGCGTGGACAGGGGATTAAATGAGCAGTTCTTC. Supplemented by reference TRBV7-2 and TRBJ2-1, the full variable domain reads GAGVSQSPSNKVTEKGKDVELRCDPISGHTALYWYRQSLGQGLEFLIYFQGNSAPDKSGLPSDRFSAERTGGSVSTLTIQRTQQEDSAVYLCASSVDRGLNEQFFGPGTRLTVL.